Following are 4 T cell receptor beta chains from one sample sequenced in a study of PD-1 blockade in classical Hodgkin lymphoma. Clones were read by immunoSEQ multiplex PCR, and TCRdb kept only the in-frame ones, dropping some. In the table there are under 25,000 clones, approximately 88% of which are singletons. Brentuximab vedotin exposure varied, and every patient relapsed after autologous stem cell transplantation. The sample here was peripheral blood mononuclear cells (PBMCs), taken at baseline. The receptors were sampled from a human donor with classical Hodgkin lymphoma.

This clone has only one observation. V gene TRBV4-2 combines with J gene TRBJ1-4; 7 nucleotides agree with TRBD1. Per germline, CDR1 LGHNA and CDR2 YNFKEQ. Losses at the gene ends were 5 bases for V and 3 bases for J; bases not matched to a gene: 6. This CDR3 contains 15 residues. This CDR3 is CASSYLGGPNEKLFF. DNA for the CDR3: TGTGCCAGCAGCTATCTAGGGGGCCCTAATGAAAAACTGTTTTTT.

Remarks on this clone: Mismatch with germline at one junction end may stem from a read error. The chain is built from TRBV7-6 and TRBJ2-5; the match to TRBD2 covers 11 bases. The CDR3 totals 14 residues. Germline CDR1 SGHVS, CDR2 FNYEAQ. The CDR3 loop reads CASSLAGGGETQYF. The CDR3 DNA reads TGTGCCAGCAGCCTAGCGGGGGGCGGGGAGACCCAGTACTTC.

The sample holds a few counts of this clone. This chain links TRBV6-6 with TRBJ1-2; a weak D match, TRBD1 (5 bases). Trimming removed 2 bases at V and 7 bases at J, with 11 bases between. The CDR3 length is 13 residues. Germline CDR1 MNHNY, CDR2 SVGAGI (reference sequence). CDR3 bases: TGTGCCAGCAGTTACACACAGGAGGCTGGCTACACCTTC. Amino acids: CASSYTQEAGYTF.

V is TRBV28 and J is TRBJ2-7, with D unclear. V was shortened by 2 bases and J by 3 bases, with 8 bases between the two germline ends. Germline loops: CDR1 MDHEN, CDR2 SYDVKM. The length of the CDR3 is 13 residues. The CDR3 region is CASSLVQIYEQYF. CDR3 in DNA: TGTGCCAGCAGTTTAGTACAAATCTACGAGCAGTACTTC.